The sequence of this T cell receptor beta chain was determined in a study of blood T cell repertoires in COVID-19. Study-level information: T cells, B-cell-depleted T cells, or PBMCs supplied cDNA or gDNA.

Authors' methods: Counts of nucleated cells, estimated from reference gene primer amplification, were obtained. Libraries were prepared by immunoSEQ multiplex PCR; TCRdb keeps only in-frame clonotypes and omits some of them. V, J and clone size are those of that table, while D and trimming were read from the DNA. The sample has about 260,000 clones, 88% seen once; the top ten hold approximately 3%. Cohorts were determined from participant-reported clinical history. With 0 bases removed from V and 5 bases from J, the gap between germline ends came to 14 bases. The CDR3 covers 15 residues. The V gene's germline CDR1 is SGHRS and CDR2 YFSETQ.

The TCR originated in a woman aged 50 to 60 who had recovered from COVID-19. V is TRBV5-1 and J is TRBJ1-1; D possibly corresponds to TRBD1 (6 bases). The specimen was PBMCs or T cells enriched from blood (not recorded which). The CDR3 loop is CASSLAPGVSTEAFF. The CDR3 DNA reads TGCGCCAGCAGCTTGGCCCCAGGGGTTTCGACTGAAGCTTTCTTT.